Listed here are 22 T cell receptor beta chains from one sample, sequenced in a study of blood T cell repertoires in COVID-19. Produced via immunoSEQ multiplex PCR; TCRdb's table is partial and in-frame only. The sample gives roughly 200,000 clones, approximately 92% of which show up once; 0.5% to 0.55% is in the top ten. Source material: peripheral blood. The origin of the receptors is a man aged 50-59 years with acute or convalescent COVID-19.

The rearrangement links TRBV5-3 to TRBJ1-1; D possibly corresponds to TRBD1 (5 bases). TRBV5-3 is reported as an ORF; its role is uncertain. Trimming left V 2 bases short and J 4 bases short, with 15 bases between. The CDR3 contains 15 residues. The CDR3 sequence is CARSFLEGMPTEAFF. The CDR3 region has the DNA TGTGCCAGAAGCTTCCTGGAGGGGATGCCCACTGAAGCTTTCTTT.

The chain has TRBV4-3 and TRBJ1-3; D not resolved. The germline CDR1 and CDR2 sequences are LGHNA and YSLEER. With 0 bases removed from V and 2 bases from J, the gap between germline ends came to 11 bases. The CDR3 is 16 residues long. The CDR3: CASSQDPRFAGNTIYF. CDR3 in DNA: TGCGCCAGCAGCCAAGACCCGAGGTTCGCTGGAAACACCATATATTTT.

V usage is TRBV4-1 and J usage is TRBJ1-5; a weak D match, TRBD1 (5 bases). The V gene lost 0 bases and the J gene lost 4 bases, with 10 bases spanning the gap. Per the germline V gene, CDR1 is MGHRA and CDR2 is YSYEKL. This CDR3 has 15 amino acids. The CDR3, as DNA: TGCGCCAGCAGCCAAGAGGGACTGCAAAATCAGCCCCAGCATTTT. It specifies CASSQEGLQNQPQHF.

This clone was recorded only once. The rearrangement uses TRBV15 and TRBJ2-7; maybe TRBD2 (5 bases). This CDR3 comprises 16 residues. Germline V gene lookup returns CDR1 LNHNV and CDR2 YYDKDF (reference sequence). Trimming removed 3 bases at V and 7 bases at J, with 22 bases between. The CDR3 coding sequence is TGTGCCACCAGCAGTGGTTTTGGCGGAGGTTTCTGGGAGCAGTACTTC. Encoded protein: CATSSGFGGGFWEQYF.

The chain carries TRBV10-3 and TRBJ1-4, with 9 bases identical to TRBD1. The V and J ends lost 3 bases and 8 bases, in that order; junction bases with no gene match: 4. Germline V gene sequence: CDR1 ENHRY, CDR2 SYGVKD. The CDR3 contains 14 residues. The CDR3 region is CAISDRQGEEKLFF. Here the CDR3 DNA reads TGTGCCATCAGTGACCGACAGGGGGAGGAAAAACTGTTTTTT.

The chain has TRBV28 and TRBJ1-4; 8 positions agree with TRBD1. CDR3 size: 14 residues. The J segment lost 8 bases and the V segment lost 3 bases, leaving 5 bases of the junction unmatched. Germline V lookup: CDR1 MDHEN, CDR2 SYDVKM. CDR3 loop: CASSFAGGREKLFF. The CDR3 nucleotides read TGTGCCAGCAGTTTCGCAGGGGGCCGGGAAAAACTGTTTTTT.

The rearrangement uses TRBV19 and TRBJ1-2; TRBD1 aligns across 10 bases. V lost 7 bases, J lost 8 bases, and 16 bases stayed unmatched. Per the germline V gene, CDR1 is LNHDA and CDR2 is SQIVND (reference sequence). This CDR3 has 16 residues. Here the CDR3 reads CASTSPLGQGVGGYTF. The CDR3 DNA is TGTGCCAGTACCTCTCCCCTTGGACAGGGGGTAGGCGGCTACACCTTC.

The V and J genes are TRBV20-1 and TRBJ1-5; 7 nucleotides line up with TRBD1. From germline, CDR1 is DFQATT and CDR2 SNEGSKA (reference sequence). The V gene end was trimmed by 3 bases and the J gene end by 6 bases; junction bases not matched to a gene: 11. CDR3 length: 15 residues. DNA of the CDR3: TGCAGTGCTAGTGGCCCAGACAGGGTGGGTCAGCCCCAGCATTTT. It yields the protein CSASGPDRVGQPQHF.

The CDR3 coding sequence is TGTGCCAGCAGCCAAGATGGAATCGGGACAGGGGGTGAGCAGTTCTTC. Its translation: CASSQDGIGTGGEQFF. The chain links TRBV4-2 to TRBJ2-1, with 11 positions matching TRBD1. Germline lookup yields CDR1 LGHNA and CDR2 YNFKEQ. The CDR3 has 16 residues. The V and J ends lost 0 bases and 9 bases, in that order; junction bases with no gene match: 7.

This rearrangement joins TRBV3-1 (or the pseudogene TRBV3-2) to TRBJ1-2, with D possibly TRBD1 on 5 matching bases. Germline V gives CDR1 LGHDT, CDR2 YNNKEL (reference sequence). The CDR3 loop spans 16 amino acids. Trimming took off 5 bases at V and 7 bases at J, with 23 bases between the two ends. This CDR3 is CASSFTNSAFGGGYTF. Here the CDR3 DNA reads TGTGCCAGCAGCTTTACCAACAGTGCCTTCGGGGGTGGCTACACCTTC.

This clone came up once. In DNA form, the CDR3 reads TGTGCCAGTAGTATAGCCCTAACGTCATACCGGGACAGGGGCCGTAATTCACCCCTCCACTTT. The encoded protein is CASSIALTSYRDRGRNSPLHF. The chain is built from TRBV19 and TRBJ1-6, with 10 positions matching TRBD1. From germline, CDR1 is LNHDA and CDR2 SQIVND (reference sequence). V lost 1 base, J lost 6 bases, and 18 bases stayed unmatched. CDR3 length: 21 amino acids.

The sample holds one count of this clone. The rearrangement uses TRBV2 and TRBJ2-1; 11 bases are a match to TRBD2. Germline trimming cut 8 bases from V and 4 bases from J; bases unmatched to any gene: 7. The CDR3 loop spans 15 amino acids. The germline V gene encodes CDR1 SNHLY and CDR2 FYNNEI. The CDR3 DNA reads TGTGCCAGCTTCGCCGGGACTAGCGGATACAATGAGCAGTTCTTC. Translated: CASFAGTSGYNEQFF.

The CDR3 DNA sequence: TGTGCCAGCAGCTCCGTTCCCGGGACAGGGGGGCAGAACACTGAAGCTTTCTTT. Translation gives CASSSVPGTGGQNTEAFF. The chain is built from TRBV11-2 and TRBJ1-1; 11 nucleotides agree with TRBD1. The CDR3 is 18 amino acids. CDR1 and CDR2 (germline): SGHAT, FQNNGV. V gave up 4 bases and J gave up 1 base; unmatched junction bases: 11. Drawing the rest from reference TRBV11-2 and TRBJ1-1, the complete variable domain is EAGVAQSPRYKIIEKRQSVAFWCNPISGHATLYWYQQILGQGPKLLIQFQNNGVVDDSQLPKDRFSAERLKGVDSTLKIQPAKLEDSAVYLCASSSVPGTGGQNTEAFFGQGTRLTVV.

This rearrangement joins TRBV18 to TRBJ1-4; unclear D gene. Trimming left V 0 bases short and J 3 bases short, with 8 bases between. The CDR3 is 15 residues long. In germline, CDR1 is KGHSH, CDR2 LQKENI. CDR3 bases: TGTGCCAGCTCACCACCCGGGGTGCCTAATGAAAAACTGTTTTTT. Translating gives CASSPPGVPNEKLFF.

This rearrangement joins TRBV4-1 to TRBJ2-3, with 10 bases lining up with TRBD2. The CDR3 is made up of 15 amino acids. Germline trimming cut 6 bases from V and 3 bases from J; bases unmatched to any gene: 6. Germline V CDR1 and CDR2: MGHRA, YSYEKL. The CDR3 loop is CASSGLAGGTDTQYF. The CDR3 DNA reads TGCGCCAGCAGTGGTTTAGCGGGAGGAACAGATACGCAGTATTTT.

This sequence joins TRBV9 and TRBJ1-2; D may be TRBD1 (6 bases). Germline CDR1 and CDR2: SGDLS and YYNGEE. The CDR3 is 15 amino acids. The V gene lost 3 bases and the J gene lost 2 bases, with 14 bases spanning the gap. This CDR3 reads CASSAWDTGNYGYTF. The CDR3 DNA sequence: TGTGCCAGCAGCGCCTGGGACACAGGGAACTATGGCTACACCTTC.

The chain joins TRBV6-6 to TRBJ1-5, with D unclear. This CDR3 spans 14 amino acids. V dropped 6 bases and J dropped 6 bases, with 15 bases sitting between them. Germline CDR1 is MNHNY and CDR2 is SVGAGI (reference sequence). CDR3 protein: CASRKSREVQPQHF. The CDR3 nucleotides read TGTGCCAGCAGAAAGAGCCGTGAGGTTCAGCCCCAGCATTTT.

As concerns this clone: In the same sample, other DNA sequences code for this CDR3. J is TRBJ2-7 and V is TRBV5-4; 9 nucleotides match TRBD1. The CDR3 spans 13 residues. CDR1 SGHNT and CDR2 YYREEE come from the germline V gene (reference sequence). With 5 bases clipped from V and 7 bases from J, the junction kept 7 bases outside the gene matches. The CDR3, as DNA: TGTGCCAGCAGTCTACAGGGGGCTGAAGAGCAGTACTTC. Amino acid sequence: CASSLQGAEEQYF.

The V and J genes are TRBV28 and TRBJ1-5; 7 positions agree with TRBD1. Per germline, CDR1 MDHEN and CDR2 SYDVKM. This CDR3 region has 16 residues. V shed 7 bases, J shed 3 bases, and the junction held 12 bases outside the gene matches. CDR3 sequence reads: CASNPEGRGFNQPQHF. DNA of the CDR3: TGTGCCAGCAACCCGGAGGGCAGGGGGTTCAATCAGCCCCAGCATTTT.

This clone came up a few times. The CDR3 DNA is TGTGCCAGCAGCTCCTCAGGGGCATGGACCGGGGAGCTGTTTTTT. Translation gives CASSSSGAWTGELFF. This chain joins TRBV5-4 and TRBJ2-2; tentative D call: TRBD1 (6 bases). The CDR3 contains 15 residues. Trimming shortened V by 3 bases and J by 5 bases, and 14 bases separated the two germline ends. Germline loops: CDR1 SGHNT, CDR2 YYREEE (reference sequence). Based on the CDR3 plus reference TRBV5-4 and TRBJ2-2, the full variable domain is ETGVTQSPTHLIKTRGQQVTLRCSSQSGHNTVSWYQQALGQGPQFIFQYYREEENGRGNFPPRFSGLQFPNYSSELNVNALELDDSALYLCASSSSGAWTGELFFGEGSRLTVL.

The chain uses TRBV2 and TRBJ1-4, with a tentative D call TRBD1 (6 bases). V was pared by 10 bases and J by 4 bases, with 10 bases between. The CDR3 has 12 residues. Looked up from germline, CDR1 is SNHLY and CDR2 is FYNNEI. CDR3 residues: CANGQLNEKLFF. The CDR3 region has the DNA TGTGCCAATGGACAGCTTAATGAAAAACTGTTTTTT.

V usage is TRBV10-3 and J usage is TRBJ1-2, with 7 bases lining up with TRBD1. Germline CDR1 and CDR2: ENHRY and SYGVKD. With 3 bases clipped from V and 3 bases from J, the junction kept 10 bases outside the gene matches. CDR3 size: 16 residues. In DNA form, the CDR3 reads TGTGCCATCAGTGACGGGGCCAGGGGGTCGGACTATGGCTACACCTTC. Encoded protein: CAISDGARGSDYGYTF.